Sequencing of this TCR beta chain was carried out in a study of blood T cell repertoires in COVID-19. At the level of the study: Samples came from the United States, Italy and Spain, spanning acute and convalescent COVID-19. The cDNA or gDNA used as material had been derived from T cells, B-cell-depleted T cells, or PBMCs.

This table comes from immunoSEQ multiplex PCR, and its TCRdb copy is limited to in-frame clones, with some not included. This sample has around 68,000 clones, with 81% found just once. The sample holds one count of this clone. This CDR3 comprises 13 residues. V trimming: 7 bases; J trimming: 4 bases; junction bases outside the gene matches: 6. Germline loops: CDR1 MDHEN, CDR2 SYDVKM. The TCR originated in a human donor in a cohort sampled during active COVID-19. The chain recombines TRBV28 with TRBJ1-2, with 7 bases that match TRBD1. Sample: peripheral blood. The CDR3: CASTMGQSYGYTF. DNA of the CDR3: TGTGCCAGCACCATGGGACAGAGCTATGGCTACACCTTC.